This TCR beta chain was retrieved from a study of T cells after yellow fever vaccination. About the research overall: SMART-Seq v4 Ultra Low Input prepared the low-cell-number fractions. Study outcomes and limitations: Contamination by abundant bulk-population clonotypes could be present in FACS-sorted repertoires.

TCRdb analysed the 5' RACE reads with MiXCR anew, one entry per CDR3 protein. Among under 150,000 distinct CDR3 sequences listed, around 15% were seen once. The germline V gene encodes CDR1 MNHEY and CDR2 SVGAGI. The germline V and J ends were trimmed by 0 bases and 6 bases, with 11 bases remaining between them. The CDR3 runs 14 residues. As for this clonotype: Its matching antigen is unknown.

This specimen consisted of CD8+ T cells sorted from PBMCs, obtained 5 days after the yellow fever booster vaccination. This chain uses TRBV6-5 with TRBJ1-2; D may be TRBD1 (5 bases). The TCR was taken from a man younger than 35 who received the YFV17D yellow fever vaccine. CDR3 sequence (DNA): TGTGCCAGCAGTTACTCGAATCGGGGGGATGGCTACACCTTC. It translates to CASSYSNRGDGYTF.